Following are 29 T cell receptor beta chains from one sample sequenced in a study of graft-versus-host responses after intestinal transplantation. Generated by immunoSEQ multiplex PCR, the TCRdb table keeps only in-frame clones and is missing some. The sample consists of approximately 25,000 clones, 85% to 95% of them appearing once. Sample: PBMCs, taken 18 days after transplant. The receptor set was obtained from a human patient who received an intestinal transplant, so some T cells may come from the graft donor.

The chain uses TRBV6-1 and TRBJ1-2, with D possibly matching TRBD1 (5 bases). CDR1 is MNHNS and CDR2 is SASEGT in the germline V gene. V gave up 4 bases and J gave up 4 bases, with 13 bases separating them. This CDR3 has 14 amino acids. The CDR3 DNA reads TGTGCCAGCAGTGCCCTCGGGACCTCCTATGGCTACACCTTC. This translates into CASSALGTSYGYTF.

The chain is built from TRBV4-1 and TRBJ1-1, with D unclear. V was trimmed by 4 bases and J by 4 bases, leaving 16 bases between them. Germline V lookup: CDR1 MGHRA, CDR2 YSYEKL. CDR3 length: 15 residues. The CDR3 loop is CASSPIEQKATEAFF. The CDR3 coding sequence is TGCGCCAGCAGCCCGATAGAACAGAAGGCCACTGAAGCTTTCTTT.

V gene TRBV7-9 combines with J gene TRBJ1-2; D is uncertain. The CDR3 is 14 amino acids. Germline V gives CDR1 SEHNR, CDR2 FQNEAQ (reference sequence). V was clipped by 1 base and J by 10 bases, with 16 bases between them. CDR3 sequence reads: CASSLGEGLTDYTF. DNA for the CDR3: TGTGCCAGCAGCTTAGGGGAGGGTCTAACAGACTACACCTTC.

The chain employs TRBV19 and TRBJ1-3; possibly TRBD1 for D (5 bases). V gave up 5 bases and J gave up 1 base, with 9 bases separating them. Per the germline V gene, CDR1 is LNHDA and CDR2 is SQIVND (reference sequence). This CDR3 is built from 14 residues. CDR3 residues: CASSQGGSGNTIYF. The CDR3 DNA follows: TGTGCCAGTAGTCAGGGAGGATCTGGAAACACCATATATTTT. The full variable domain, rest sourced from reference TRBV19 and TRBJ1-3, is DGGITQSPKYLFRKEGQNVTLSCEQNLNHDAMYWYRQDPGQGLRLIYYSQIVNDFQKGDIAEGYSVSREKKESFPLTVTSAQKNPTAFYLCASSQGGSGNTIYFGEGSWLTVV.

This clone came up once. This chain connects TRBV20-1 to TRBJ1-1; D ambiguous. V was trimmed by 2 bases and J by 4 bases, leaving 5 bases between them. The germline V gene encodes CDR1 DFQATT and CDR2 SNEGSKA (reference sequence). CDR3 length equals 11 residues. CDR3 DNA: TGCAGTGCTAGATTTATCACTGAAGCTTTCTTT. Translation gives CSARFITEAFF.

This clone was seen only once. The CDR3 reads CASSRQGSGYTF. DNA for the CDR3: TGTGCCAGTAGTCGACAGGGGAGTGGCTACACCTTC. The chain carries TRBV19 and TRBJ1-2; 8 bases align to TRBD1. V was pared by 5 bases and J by 7 bases, with 3 bases of the junction left unmatched. This CDR3 contains 12 residues. The germline V gene encodes CDR1 LNHDA and CDR2 SQIVND (reference sequence).

In regard to this clone: Germline is not matched at one junction end, which may reflect a read error. The rearrangement links TRBV6-6 to TRBJ2-5; TRBD1 might be the D (5 bases). This CDR3 has 14 amino acids. Germline V gene sequence: CDR1 MNHNY, CDR2 SVGAGI (reference sequence). In DNA form, the CDR3 reads TGTGCCAGCAGTCAGGGAAGGGCTCAAGGGACCCAGTACTTC. Translating gives CASSQGRAQGTQYF.

This rearrangement joins TRBV2 to TRBJ2-2, with D perhaps matching TRBD1 (6 bases). Germline V lookup: CDR1 SNHLY, CDR2 FYNNEI. V lost 2 bases, J lost 0 bases, and 16 bases lay in between. CDR3 length: 18 residues. DNA for the CDR3: TGTGCCAGCAGTGAACCAGGACAGTTTATAGCGAACACCGGGGAGCTGTTTTTT. Translation gives CASSEPGQFIANTGELFF.

The genes are TRBV5-1 and TRBJ1-1; no clear D. The germline V gene has CDR1 SGHRS and CDR2 YFSETQ. The CDR3 consists of 12 residues. Trimming shortened V by 0 bases and J by 7 bases, and 7 bases separated the two germline ends. The CDR3 sequence: CASSLASDEAFF. In DNA, the CDR3 is TGCGCCAGCAGCTTGGCGTCAGATGAAGCTTTCTTT.

V and J are TRBV7-9 and TRBJ2-7; D not resolved. Germline V gene lookup returns CDR1 SEHNR and CDR2 FQNEAQ (reference sequence). Trimming left V 7 bases short and J 3 bases short, with 13 bases between. The CDR3 loop spans 13 amino acids. The DNA for the CDR3 is TGTGCCAGCACCAAAAAAGGTCTCTACGAGCAGTACTTC. Encoded protein: CASTKKGLYEQYF.

The rearrangement uses TRBV5-4 and TRBJ2-5; weak D call: TRBD2 (6 bases). CDR1 is SGHNT and CDR2 is YYREEE in the germline V gene (reference sequence). Trimming pared 9 bases from V and 2 bases from J, leaving 20 bases between. CDR3 size: 15 residues. CDR3 residues: CATSAPAAGQETQYF. CDR3 DNA sequence: TGTGCCACCTCGGCCCCGGCGGCGGGGCAAGAGACCCAGTACTTC.

This chain joins TRBV18 and TRBJ1-1; TRBD1 agrees at 7 bases. Trimming removed 3 bases from V and 1 base from J; junction bases left unmatched: 5. The CDR3 has 15 residues. Looked up from germline, CDR1 is KGHSH and CDR2 is LQKENI. DNA of the CDR3: TGTGCCAGCTCACCTTTGGGACAGACGAACACTGAAGCTTTCTTT. Protein product: CASSPLGQTNTEAFF.

The chain carries TRBV4-1 and TRBJ2-3; TRBD2 matches at 9 bases. The V and J ends lost 11 bases and 2 bases, in that order; junction bases with no gene match: 8. The CDR3 has 14 amino acids. Germline CDR1 reads MGHRA; CDR2 reads YSYEKL. The chain's CDR3 is CAVSGGQYTDTQYF. CDR3 sequence (DNA): TGCGCCGTCAGCGGGGGGCAATACACAGATACGCAGTATTTT.

The V gene is TRBV7-9, the J gene TRBJ2-2, with unresolved D. CDR1 is SEHNR and CDR2 is FQNEAQ in the germline V gene (reference sequence). This CDR3 comprises 15 residues. Trimming shortened V by 4 bases and J by 4 bases, and 13 bases separated the two germline ends. For the CDR3, the DNA is TGTGCCAGCAGCTCCCCCGCTTCGGGCACCGGGGAGCTGTTTTTT. This encodes CASSSPASGTGELFF.

V gene TRBV11-2 combines with J gene TRBJ2-7; perhaps D is TRBD1 or TRBD2 (6 bases each). Trimming stripped 6 bases from V and 3 bases from J, with 21 bases between. From germline, CDR1 is SGHAT and CDR2 FQNNGV. The CDR3 spans 16 residues. The CDR3 sequence is CASRVGVSGGGYEQYF. In DNA form, the CDR3 reads TGTGCCAGCAGGGTAGGGGTTTCAGGAGGGGGCTACGAGCAGTACTTC.

The chain couples TRBV19 to TRBJ1-6; D remains ambiguous. The CDR3 loop spans 16 amino acids. Looked up from germline, CDR1 is LNHDA and CDR2 is SQIVND (reference sequence). V was cut by 8 bases and J by 0 bases, with 14 bases left in between. The CDR3 loop is CASSRGSSSYNSPLHF. The CDR3 DNA reads as TGTGCCAGTTCGCGTGGGAGTAGCTCCTATAATTCACCCCTCCACTTT.

This clone was picked up one time. V and J are TRBV7-9 and TRBJ2-1, with unresolved D. Germline V gene lookup returns CDR1 SEHNR and CDR2 FQNEAQ (reference sequence). V was cut by 0 bases and J by 4 bases, with 7 bases left in between. The CDR3 consists of 14 residues. The CDR3 region is CASSLADRYNEQFF. Written as DNA, the CDR3 is TGTGCCAGCAGCTTAGCGGATAGATACAATGAGCAGTTCTTC.

This chain links TRBV27 with TRBJ1-2, with D unclear. Germline assignment: CDR1 MNHEY and CDR2 SMNVEV (reference sequence). V lost 2 bases and J lost 3, with 10 bases in between. The length of the CDR3 is 14 residues. The CDR3 nucleotides read TGTGCCAGCAGTTTAATGGGAGGCCACTATGGCTACACCTTC. Residues: CASSLMGGHYGYTF.

The V call is TRBV6-1, the J call TRBJ2-3; the D gene is possibly TRBD2 (6 bases). V was shortened by 5 bases and J by 5 bases, with 11 bases between the two germline ends. This CDR3 is built from 13 residues. Germline-derived CDR1 and CDR2 are MNHNS and SASEGT. CDR3 coding DNA: TGTGCCAGCAGTTCGGCTAGCGAAGATACGCAGTATTTT. Translated: CASSSASEDTQYF.

The genes are TRBV5-1 and TRBJ2-1; 9 nucleotides agree with TRBD1. V lost 7 bases and J lost 3; bases outside the gene matches: 8. Per the germline V gene, CDR1 is SGHRS and CDR2 is YFSETQ. The length of the CDR3 is 15 residues. The CDR3 reads CASCEGQGFYNEQFF. CDR3 coding DNA: TGCGCCAGCTGTGAGGGACAGGGATTCTACAATGAGCAGTTCTTC.

Here the CDR3 reads CASSLMAGRVDEQYF. The CDR3 bases are TGTGCCAGCAGCTTAATGGCTGGGAGGGTGGACGAGCAGTACTTC. The chain uses TRBV7-3 and TRBJ2-7; the match to TRBD2 covers 7 bases. Looked up from germline, CDR1 is SGHTA and CDR2 is FQGTGA. V lost 1 base, J lost 5 bases, and 8 bases stayed unmatched. The CDR3 spans 15 residues.

V usage is TRBV27 and J usage is TRBJ1-5; TRBD1 matches 11 bases. Germline V gives CDR1 MNHEY, CDR2 SMNVEV (reference sequence). V trimming: 3 bases; J trimming: 7 bases; junction bases outside the gene matches: 11. This CDR3 is built from 17 residues. CDR3 DNA sequence: TGTGCCAGCAGTTTGGGCTCTGGACAGGGGGCTGGACAGCCCCAGCATTTT. Translating gives CASSLGSGQGAGQPQHF.

The chain links TRBV5-5 to TRBJ2-2; D might be TRBD1 (7 bases). V was trimmed by 2 bases and J by 4 bases, leaving 18 bases between them. The CDR3 length is 17 residues. Looked up from germline, CDR1 is SGHKS and CDR2 is YYEKEE (reference sequence). CDR3 bases: TGTGCCAGCAGCTTAACTCAGGGGGGCCCGAGCACCGGGGAGCTGTTTTTT. Translating it yields CASSLTQGGPSTGELFF.

This clone was observed a single time. The chain employs TRBV5-5 and TRBJ2-7, with D tentatively TRBD1 (6 bases). The CDR3 loop spans 15 amino acids. CDR1 is SGHKS, CDR2 YYEKEE, per germline (reference sequence). V gave up 0 bases and J gave up 2 bases, with 12 bases separating them. DNA of the CDR3: TGTGCCAGCAGCTTGGTGACGACAGGTACCTACGAGCAGTACTTC. As protein: CASSLVTTGTYEQYF.

This chain joins TRBV6-1 and TRBJ1-2; TRBD1 agrees at 7 bases. This CDR3 region has 13 residues. Looked up from germline, CDR1 is MNHNS and CDR2 is SASEGT. The J segment lost 6 bases and the V segment lost 3 bases, leaving 4 bases of the junction unmatched. CDR3 sequence reads: CASSETGIDGYTF. CDR3 bases: TGTGCCAGCAGTGAGACAGGGATTGATGGCTACACCTTC.

DNA of the CDR3: TGTGCCAGCAGCTTAAGGTCCGGGGCGAGCTCCTACAATGAGCAGTTCTTC. It specifies CASSLRSGASSYNEQFF. V is TRBV5-5 and J is TRBJ2-1; D tentatively fits TRBD1 or TRBD2 (5 bases each). Germline CDR1 reads SGHKS; CDR2 reads YYEKEE (reference sequence). With 2 bases removed from V and 0 bases from J, the gap between germline ends came to 15 bases. The length of the CDR3 is 17 residues. The full variable domain, with the rest looked up from reference TRBV5-5 and TRBJ2-1, is DAGVTQSPTHLIKTRGQQVTLRCSPISGHKSVSWYQQVLGQGPQFIFQYYEKEERGRGNFPDRFSARQFPNYSSELNVNALLLGDSALYLCASSLRSGASSYNEQFFGPGTRLTVL.

The rearrangement uses TRBV18 and TRBJ2-2; perhaps TRBD2 as D (5 bases). The CDR3 contains 13 residues. Trimming removed 3 bases at V and 3 bases at J, with 5 bases between. Germline loops: CDR1 KGHSH, CDR2 LQKENI. The CDR3 region has the DNA TGTGCCAGCTCACCGAGGGACACCGGGGAGCTGTTTTTT. This gives the protein CASSPRDTGELFF.

The V call is TRBV7-6, the J call TRBJ1-1; TRBD1 matches at 7 bases. This CDR3 is built from 15 residues. J gave up 0 bases and V 5 bases, and 6 bases lay outside the gene matches. Germline V gives CDR1 SGHVS, CDR2 FNYEAQ. CDR3 sequence (DNA): TGTGCCAGCAGCCTCCGACAGGGCATGAACACTGAAGCTTTCTTT. It codes for CASSLRQGMNTEAFF. Filled out from reference TRBV7-6 and TRBJ1-1, the complete variable domain reads GAGVSQSPRYKVTKRGQDVALRCDPISGHVSLYWYRQALGQGPEFLTYFNYEAQQDKSGLPNDRFSAERPEGSISTLTIQRTEQRDSAMYRCASSLRQGMNTEAFFGQGTRLTVV.

The genes are TRBV21-1 and TRBJ2-2; no DNA check was done on the table's D call, TRBD2. TRBV21-1 represents a pseudogene. The CDR3 spans 18 residues. In DNA form, the CDR3 reads TGTGCCAGCAGCAAAGGGCTAGCGGGGGGCCAAGGGAACGGGGAGCTGTTTTTT. This translates into CASSKGLAGGQGNGELFF.